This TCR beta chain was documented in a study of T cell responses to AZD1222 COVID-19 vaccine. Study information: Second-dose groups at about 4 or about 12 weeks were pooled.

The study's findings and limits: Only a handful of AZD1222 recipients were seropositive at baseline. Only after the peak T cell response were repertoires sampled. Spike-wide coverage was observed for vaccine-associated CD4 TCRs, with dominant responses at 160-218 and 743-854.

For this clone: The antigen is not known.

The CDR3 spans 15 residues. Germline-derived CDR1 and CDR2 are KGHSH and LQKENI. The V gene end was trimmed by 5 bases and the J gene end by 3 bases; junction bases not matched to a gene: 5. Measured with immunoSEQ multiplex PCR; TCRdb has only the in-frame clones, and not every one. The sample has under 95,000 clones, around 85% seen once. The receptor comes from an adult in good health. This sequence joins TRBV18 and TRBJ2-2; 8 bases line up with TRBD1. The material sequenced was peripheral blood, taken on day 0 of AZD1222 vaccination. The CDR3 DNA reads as TGTGCCAGCTCAAGAGGACAGGGCGACACCGGGGAGCTGTTTTTT. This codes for CASSRGQGDTGELFF.